This is a list of T cell receptor beta chains from one sample in a study of T-cell reconstitution after alpha-beta-depleted transplantation in children. Via MiXCR, TCRdb re-called the PCR reads, giving one row per CDR3 protein. This repertoire shows some 600,000 distinct CDR3 sequences, roughly 13% found once; its top ten account for 2.2%. Specimen: PBMCs, mostly from graft donor cells, collected 360 days after TCRalphabeta/CD19-depleted stem cell transplant. The source of these receptors is a male patient under 18 who had a stem cell transplant for acute myeloid leukemia, so the T cells may come from the graft donor. CDR3s include the opening cysteine and the closing phenylalanine or tryptophan. A D gene is named only where the DNA matches it firmly. Expanded clones are given a class, and other clones once, few, many or no size at all.

clone size	D gene	V gene	J gene	CDR3 DNA	CDR3 protein
few	TRBD1	TRBV11-2	TRBJ2-1	TGTGCCAGCGTACAGAGACCGCCGGGACAGATCTACAATGAGCAGTTCTTC	CASVQRPPGQIYNEQFF
few	TRBD1	TRBV20-1	TRBJ2-7	TGCAGTGCTAGAGATAGGTCGGAGGGACAGGGTTATCCCTACGAGCAGTACTTC	CSARDRSEGQGYPYEQYF
.	.	TRBV4-3	TRBJ2-1	TGCGCCAGCAGCCAAGATTGGGCGATTAGCTCCTACAATGAGCAGTTCTTC	CASSQDWAISSYNEQFF
.	.	TRBV7-6	TRBJ2-1	TGTGCCAGCAGCCTGACAAGCGCGAATTGGAATGAGCAGTTCTTC	CASSLTSANWNEQFF
.	TRBD2	TRBV3-1	TRBJ2-1	TGTGCCAGCAGTTCCGGGACTAGCCGTTTCTTTGGCTCCTACAATGAGCAGTTCTTC	CASSSGTSRFFGSYNEQFF
few	TRBD2	TRBV7-3	TRBJ2-1	TGTGCCAGCAGCTTAAGGGGACTAGGAGCCTTGACGTCGCGCTCCTACAATGAGCAGTTCTTC	CASSLRGLGALTSRSYNEQFF
few	.	TRBV4-2	TRBJ1-4	TGTGCCAGCAGCCAAGATGCAACTAATGAAAAACTGTTTTTT	CASSQDATNEKLFF
few	.	TRBV20-1	TRBJ2-5	TGCAGTGCTAGAACCCTGCTGGCAGAAGAGACCCAGTACTTC	CSARTLLAEETQYF
few	.	TRBV7-6	TRBJ2-3	TGTGCCAGCAGCTTAGGACCCGGGGACCTCCTGGAAGATACGCAGTATTTT	CASSLGPGDLLEDTQYF
.	TRBD1	TRBV6-1	TRBJ1-2	TGTGCCAGCAGCCGGGGACAGGGTGGTGGCTACACCTTC	CASSRGQGGGYTF
.	TRBD2	TRBV6-1	TRBJ2-2	TGTGCCAGCAATCGACGCTGGAGCGGGAGGGCCGGCGCCACCGGGGAGCTGTTTTTT	CASNRRWSGRAGATGELFF
.	.	TRBV28	TRBJ1-5	TGTGCCAGCAGCCCTCGGGGCTCCCAGCATTTT	CASSPRGSQHF
few	TRBD1	TRBV6-1	TRBJ2-7	TGTGCCAGCACCAGAGGGACAGGGTCCTACGAGCAGTACTTC	CASTRGTGSYEQYF
.	.	TRBV12-3/TRBV12-4	TRBJ1-1	TGTGCCAGCAGTCCTACAGGGACGGGGAACACTGAAGCTTTCTTT	CASSPTGTGNTEAFF
.	TRBD2	TRBV24-1	TRBJ2-2	TGTGCCACCAGTGATTTGCACCCTGGACTAGCGAGGACCGGGGAGCTGTTTTTT	CATSDLHPGLARTGELFF
few	.	TRBV6-5	TRBJ1-2	TGTGCCAGCAGTTACTCGACGACAGCTGCGTATGGCTACACCTTC	CASSYSTTAAYGYTF
.	.	TRBV7-3	TRBJ1-6	TGTGCCAGCAGCGCGGACAGCGAGCGGAATTCACCCCTCCACTTT	CASSADSERNSPLHF
.	TRBD2	TRBV25-1	TRBJ2-7	TGTGCCAGCAGTGAATTCTCCCCAAGACTAGCGGGTTACTACGAGCAGTACTTC	CASSEFSPRLAGYYEQYF
once	TRBD1	TRBV7-2	TRBJ1-1	TGTGCCAGCAGCTACGACAGGGGTTGGGCTGAAGCTTTCTTT	CASSYDRGWAEAFF
many	.	TRBV6-2/TRBV6-3	TRBJ2-7	TGTGCCAGCACCGAGAAAGGGCGCGGCGAGCAGTACTTC	CASTEKGRGEQYF
many	.	TRBV12-3/TRBV12-4	TRBJ2-2	TGTGCCAGCAATCCGGGGGCGACCGGGGAGCTGTTTTTT	CASNPGATGELFF
few	TRBD1	TRBV9	TRBJ2-7	TGTGCCAGCAGCGCCCACCCACAGGGGTACGAGCAGTACTTC	CASSAHPQGYEQYF
.	.	TRBV7-2	TRBJ1-1	TGTGCCAGCAGCCTAGGCATGGGGGGTTCGAACACTGAAGCTTTCTTT	CASSLGMGGSNTEAFF
many	TRBD2	TRBV11-2	TRBJ2-5	TGTGCCAGCAGCCCCGGACTAGCTCTGGAGACCCAGTACTTC	CASSPGLALETQYF
few	.	TRBV29-1	TRBJ2-7	TGCAGCGTTGAAGGATACCGAGGGTCCTACGAGCAGTACTTC	CSVEGYRGSYEQYF
few	.	TRBV29-1	TRBJ2-5	TGCAGCCCGCGTCAGTTACAAGAGACCCAGTACTTC	CSPRQLQETQYF
.	TRBD1	TRBV5-1	TRBJ2-1	TGCGCCAGCAGCTTGTCTGACAGGGGGCTCAATGAGCAGTTCTTC	CASSLSDRGLNEQFF
once	TRBD2	TRBV7-2	TRBJ2-1	TGTGCCAGCAGCTTAGCCGCGGGGGGCAATGAGCAGTTCTTC	CASSLAAGGNEQFF
few	TRBD1	TRBV3-1	TRBJ1-6	TGTGCCAGCAGCCCCCGACAGGGTGGGGGCTCACCCCTCCACTTT	CASSPRQGGGSPLHF
.	.	TRBV12-3/TRBV12-4	TRBJ2-1	TGTGCCAGCAGCTCCGAGGTCCGCAATGAGCAGTTCTTC	CASSSEVRNEQFF
.	TRBD2	TRBV4-3	TRBJ2-2	TGCGCCAGCAGCCAAGATCGGCGACTAGCGCTAAACACCGGGGAGCTGTTTTTT	CASSQDRRLALNTGELFF
few	TRBD2	TRBV6-1	TRBJ2-3	TGTGCCAGCAGTGAACCCGCGCTAGCGGCCTTCACAGATACGCAGTATTTT	CASSEPALAAFTDTQYF
few	.	TRBV28	TRBJ1-1	TGTGCCAGCAGCCTTCCCGCCAGCCTGAACACTGAAGCTTTCTTT	CASSLPASLNTEAFF
.	TRBD1	TRBV7-2	TRBJ2-3	TGTGCCAGCAGCTTGGGGACAGGAGATACGCAGTATTTT	CASSLGTGDTQYF
.	.	TRBV15	TRBJ2-1	TGTGCCACCAGCAGAGATCTCTCGGGTGTAGGTGAGCAGTTCTTC	CATSRDLSGVGEQFF
.	.	TRBV28	TRBJ2-7	TGTGCCAGCAGTTTCGGCCAGGGGACGCACGAGCAGTACTTC	CASSFGQGTHEQYF
.	.	TRBV4-3	TRBJ2-2	TGCGCCAGCAGCCAAGATGGGCCGGCGAACACCGGGGAGCTGTTTTTT	CASSQDGPANTGELFF
.	TRBD2	TRBV28	TRBJ2-7	TGTGCCAGCAGTTTAAAGGCTAGCGGGGCCTACGAGCAGTACTTC	CASSLKASGAYEQYF
.	.	TRBV7-2	TRBJ2-3	TGTGCCAGCAGCTTTGACCCTCCGACGGATACGCAGTATTTT	CASSFDPPTDTQYF
many	.	TRBV14	TRBJ2-1	TGTGCCAGCAGGGACACGGGACAAAGGGACAATGAGCAGTTCTTC	CASRDTGQRDNEQFF
.	TRBD1	TRBV6-1	TRBJ1-5	TGTGCCAGCAGGCCGGGACAGGGTTTAAACAATCAGCCCCAGCATTTT	CASRPGQGLNNQPQHF
.	.	TRBV7-9	TRBJ2-7	TGTGCCAGCAGCCCGACAGGTTTGGGTTGGGACTACGAGCAGTACTTC	CASSPTGLGWDYEQYF
few	TRBD2	TRBV7-2	TRBJ2-3	TGTGCCAGCAGCCCGGGGACTAGCGGTTTCACAGATACGCAGTATTTT	CASSPGTSGFTDTQYF
.	.	TRBV6-1	TRBJ2-1	TGTGCCACAACGGGGTACGTCTACAATGAGCAGTTCTTC	CATTGYVYNEQFF
.	TRBD2	TRBV5-1	TRBJ2-1	TGCGCCAGCAGCTCGGGACTAGCGGGAGGGTTCACCTACAATGAGCAGTTCTTC	CASSSGLAGGFTYNEQFF
.	.	TRBV12-3/TRBV12-4	TRBJ2-7	TGTGCCAGCAGTTTACGGACCTTCACACGGAGAGAGCAGTACTTC	CASSLRTFTRREQYF
.	.	TRBV28	TRBJ2-2	TGTGCCAGCAGTATGGCCGGACAGAAGAACACCGGGGAGCTGTTTTTT	CASSMAGQKNTGELFF
.	TRBD2	TRBV29-1	TRBJ2-1	TGCAGCGTTGAATCCCTTAGCGGGAGGGCCAACGGTGAGCAGTTCTTC	CSVESLSGRANGEQFF